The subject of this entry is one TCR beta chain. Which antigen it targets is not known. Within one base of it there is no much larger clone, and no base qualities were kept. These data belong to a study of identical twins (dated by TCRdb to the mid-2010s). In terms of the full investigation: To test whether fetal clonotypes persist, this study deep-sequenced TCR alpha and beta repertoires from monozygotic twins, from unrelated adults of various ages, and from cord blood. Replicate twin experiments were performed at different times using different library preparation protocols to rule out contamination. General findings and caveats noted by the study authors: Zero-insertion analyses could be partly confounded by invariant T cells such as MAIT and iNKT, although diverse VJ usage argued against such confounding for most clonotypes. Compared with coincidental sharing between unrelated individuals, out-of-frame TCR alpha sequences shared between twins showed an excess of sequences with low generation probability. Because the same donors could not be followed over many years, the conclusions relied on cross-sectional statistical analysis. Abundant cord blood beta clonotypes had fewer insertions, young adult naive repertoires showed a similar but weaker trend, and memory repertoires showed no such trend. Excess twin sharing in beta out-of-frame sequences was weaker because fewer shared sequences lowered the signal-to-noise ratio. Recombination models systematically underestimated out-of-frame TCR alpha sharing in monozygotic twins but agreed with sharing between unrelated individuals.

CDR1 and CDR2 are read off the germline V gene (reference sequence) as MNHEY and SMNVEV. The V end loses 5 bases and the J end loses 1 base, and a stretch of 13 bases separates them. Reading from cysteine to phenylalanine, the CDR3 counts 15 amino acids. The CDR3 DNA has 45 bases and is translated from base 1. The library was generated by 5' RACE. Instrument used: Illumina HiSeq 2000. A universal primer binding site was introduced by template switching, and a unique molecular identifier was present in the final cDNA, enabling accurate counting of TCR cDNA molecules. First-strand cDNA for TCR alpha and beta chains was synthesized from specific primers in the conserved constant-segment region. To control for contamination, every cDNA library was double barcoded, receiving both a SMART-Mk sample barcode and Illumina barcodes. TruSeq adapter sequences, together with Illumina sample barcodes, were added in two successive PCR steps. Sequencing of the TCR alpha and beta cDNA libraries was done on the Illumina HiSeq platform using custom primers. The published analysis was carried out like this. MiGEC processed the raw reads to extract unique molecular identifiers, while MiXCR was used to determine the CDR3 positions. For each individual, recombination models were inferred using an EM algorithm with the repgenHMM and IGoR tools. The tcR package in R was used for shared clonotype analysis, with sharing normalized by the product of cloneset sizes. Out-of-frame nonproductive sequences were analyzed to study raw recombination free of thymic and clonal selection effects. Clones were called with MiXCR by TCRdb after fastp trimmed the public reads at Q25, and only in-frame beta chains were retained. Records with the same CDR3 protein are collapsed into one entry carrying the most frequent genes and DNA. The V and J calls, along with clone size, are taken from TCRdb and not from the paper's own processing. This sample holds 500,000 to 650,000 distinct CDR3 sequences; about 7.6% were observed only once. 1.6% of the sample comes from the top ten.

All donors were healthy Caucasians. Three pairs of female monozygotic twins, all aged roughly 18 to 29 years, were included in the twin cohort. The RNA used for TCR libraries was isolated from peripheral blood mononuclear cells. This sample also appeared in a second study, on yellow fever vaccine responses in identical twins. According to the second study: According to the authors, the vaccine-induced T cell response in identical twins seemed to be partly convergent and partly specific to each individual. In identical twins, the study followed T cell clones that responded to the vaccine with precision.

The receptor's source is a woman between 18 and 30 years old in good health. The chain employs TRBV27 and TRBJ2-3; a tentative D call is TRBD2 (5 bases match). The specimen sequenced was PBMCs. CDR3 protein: CASSLTGLRTDTQYF. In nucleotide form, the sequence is TGTGCCAGCAGTCTAACGGGATTACGCACAGATACGCAGTATTTT.